One and the same sample provided the 21 T cell receptor beta chains below, sequenced in a study of radiotherapy plus CTLA-4 blockade in lung cancer. Clones were read by immunoSEQ multiplex PCR, and TCRdb kept only the in-frame ones, dropping some. The top ten clones hold roughly 7% of a sample with 130,000 or so clones, approximately 90% of them seen once. The sequencing used peripheral blood, collected from a patient treated with radiotherapy plus ipilimumab. The receptors come from a human donor with non-small cell lung cancer that progressed on radiotherapy plus ipilimumab.

V usage is TRBV7-9 and J usage is TRBJ2-1, with 8 bases identical to TRBD2. The CDR3 loop spans 16 amino acids. CDR1 is SEHNR and CDR2 is FQNEAQ in the germline V gene (reference sequence). V shed 6 bases and J 3 bases; nucleotides not matched to a gene: 10. CDR3: CASSFSGNAGYNEQFF. The CDR3 coding sequence is TGTGCCAGCAGTTTTAGCGGGAACGCCGGCTACAATGAGCAGTTCTTC.

V gene TRBV2 combines with J gene TRBJ2-2, with 9 bases matching TRBD1. The trim removed 8 bases at V and 6 bases at J, leaving 4 bases unmatched. The germline V gene encodes CDR1 SNHLY and CDR2 FYNNEI. The CDR3 has 13 residues. The DNA of the CDR3 is TGTGCCAGCGGACAGGGGACTTCCGGGGAGCTGTTTTTT. Translated: CASGQGTSGELFF. Full variable domain (outside the CDR3, taken from reference TRBV2 and TRBJ2-2): EPEVTQTPSHQVTQMGQEVILRCVPISNHLYFYWYRQILGQKVEFLVSFYNNEISEKSEIFDDQFSVERPDGSNFTLKIRSTKLEDSAMYFCASGQGTSGELFFGEGSRLTVL.

The gene calls are TRBV7-8 and TRBJ1-2, with TRBD1 identical over 7 bases. CDR3 length equals 13 residues. Per the germline V gene, CDR1 is SGHVS and CDR2 is FQNEAQ. V lost 8 bases, J lost 2 bases, and 5 bases stayed unmatched. CDR3 loop: CASRGGGNYGYTF. The CDR3 DNA reads as TGTGCCAGCCGTGGAGGGGGCAACTATGGCTACACCTTC.

The J gene is TRBJ2-1, the V gene TRBV30, with TRBD1 matching over 8 bases. V was pared by 6 bases and J by 9 bases, with 13 bases of the junction left unmatched. This CDR3 is 14 amino acids long. Germline V lookup: CDR1 GTSNPN, CDR2 SVGIG (reference sequence). This CDR3 is CACPRTGGRGEQFF. The CDR3 DNA reads as TGTGCCTGCCCCCGAACAGGGGGAAGGGGTGAGCAGTTCTTC. Full variable domain (rest looked up from reference TRBV30 and TRBJ2-1): SQTIHQWPATLVQPVGSPLSLECTVEGTSNPNLYWYRQAAGRGLQLLFYSVGIGQISSEVPQNLSASRPQDRQFILSSKKLLLSDSGFYLCACPRTGGRGEQFFGPGTRLTVL.

This CDR3 is CASSLGSAVGQETQYF. CDR3 coding DNA: TGTGCCAGCAGCTTAGGGAGCGCGGTGGGGCAAGAGACCCAGTACTTC. This sequence joins TRBV7-6 and TRBJ2-5; D not resolved. With 1 base removed from V and 2 bases from J, the gap between germline ends came to 14 bases. Germline CDR1 reads SGHVS; CDR2 reads FNYEAQ. This CDR3 is built from 16 residues.

In the case of this clone: In this CDR3 the conserved last residue, phenylalanine or tryptophan, is missing, so a read error is likely. V and J are TRBV18 and TRBJ1-3; weak D call: TRBD1 (6 bases). The CDR3 has 15 amino acids. The V end lost 3 bases, the J end lost 4 bases, and 13 bases lay between the germline ends. CDR1 and CDR2 (germline): KGHSH, LQKENI. The CDR3 coding sequence is TGTGCCAGCTCACCTCCAACAGGGTTCGGAAACACCATATATTCT. Its protein product is CASSPPTGFGNTIYS.

This chain connects TRBV19 to TRBJ1-5; 9 bases align to TRBD1. The CDR3 is 14 residues long. Germline values: CDR1 LNHDA, CDR2 SQIVND (reference sequence). The J segment lost 4 bases and the V segment lost 5 bases, leaving 3 bases of the junction unmatched. For the CDR3, the DNA is TGTGCCAGTAGTCCGGACAGGGGTAATCAGCCCCAGCATTTT. This codes for CASSPDRGNQPQHF.

This chain connects TRBV4-1 to TRBJ1-5, with D unresolved. Germline V gene data show CDR1 as MGHRA and CDR2 as YSYEKL. Trimming left V 3 bases short and J 4 bases short, with 22 bases between. The CDR3 covers 18 residues. The CDR3 sequence: CASSHAIGPVAPNQPQHF. As DNA, the CDR3 is TGCGCCAGCAGCCACGCTATAGGACCGGTAGCCCCTAATCAGCCCCAGCATTTT.

This clone was detected only once. V usage is TRBV7-9 and J usage is TRBJ1-3; D is unresolved. There are 13 residues in the CDR3. Germline loops: CDR1 SEHNR, CDR2 FQNEAQ (reference sequence). With 1 base removed from V and 2 bases from J, the gap between germline ends came to 3 bases. CDR3 DNA: TGTGCCAGCAGCTTAGGGACTGGAAACACCATATATTTT. Its protein is CASSLGTGNTIYF. Looking up the rest from reference TRBV7-9 and TRBJ1-3 gives the full variable domain: DTGVSQNPRHKITKRGQNVTFRCDPISEHNRLYWYRQTLGQGPEFLTYFQNEAQLEKSRLLSDRFSAERPKGSFSTLEIQRTEQGDSAMYLCASSLGTGNTIYFGEGSWLTVV.

V is TRBV7-9 and J is TRBJ2-7; TRBD1 aligns across 10 bases. V shed 5 bases, J shed 5 bases, and the junction held 3 bases outside the gene matches. Germline V gives CDR1 SEHNR, CDR2 FQNEAQ (reference sequence). This CDR3 region has 13 residues. Here the CDR3 DNA reads TGTGCCAGCAGCAGGGACAGGGGCCACGAGCAGTACTTC. Its protein product is CASSRDRGHEQYF. The entire variable domain, with the rest obtained from reference TRBV7-9 and TRBJ2-7, is as follows: DTGVSQNPRHKITKRGQNVTFRCDPISEHNRLYWYRQTLGQGPEFLTYFQNEAQLEKSRLLSDRFSAERPKGSFSTLEIQRTEQGDSAMYLCASSRDRGHEQYFGPGTRLTVT.

This chain uses TRBV7-9 with TRBJ2-7, with 8 bases matching TRBD2. CDR1 SEHNR and CDR2 FQNEAQ come from the germline V gene (reference sequence). The CDR3 covers 14 residues. V lost 3 bases, J lost 2 bases, and 3 bases stayed unmatched. The CDR3 loop reads CASSFYGRAYEQYF. CDR3 coding DNA: TGTGCCAGCAGCTTTTACGGGAGGGCCTACGAGCAGTACTTC.

V is TRBV11-2 and J is TRBJ1-1; D is perhaps TRBD1 (5 bases). CDR3 length: 14 residues. V lost 4 bases and J 7 bases, leaving 16 bases between the germline ends. Germline values: CDR1 SGHAT, CDR2 FQNNGV. CDR3 bases: TGTGCCAGCAGCTCCTCGGGACTGACAAGTGAAGCTTTCTTT. It specifies CASSSSGLTSEAFF. The full variable domain, its missing parts supplied by reference TRBV11-2 and TRBJ1-1, is EAGVAQSPRYKIIEKRQSVAFWCNPISGHATLYWYQQILGQGPKLLIQFQNNGVVDDSQLPKDRFSAERLKGVDSTLKIQPAKLEDSAVYLCASSSSGLTSEAFFGQGTRLTVV.

The rearrangement links TRBV6-6 to TRBJ2-5; 7 bases line up with TRBD2. V was clipped by 4 bases and J by 5 bases; unmatched bases: 10. The CDR3 runs to 15 residues. Germline CDR1 MNHNY, CDR2 SVGAGI (reference sequence). CDR3 region: CASSWGGSGRETQYF. As DNA, the CDR3 is TGTGCCAGCAGTTGGGGCGGGAGTGGGAGGGAGACCCAGTACTTC.

The chain couples TRBV19 to TRBJ1-2, with D hard to call. The CDR3 length is 15 residues. Germline-derived CDR1 and CDR2 are LNHDA and SQIVND (reference sequence). V gave up 8 bases and J gave up 3 bases, with 19 bases separating them. The DNA for the CDR3 is TGTGCCAGTTCAAGGACGACAAATGAGGACTATGGCTACACCTTC. The encoded protein is CASSRTTNEDYGYTF. The full variable domain, rest sourced from reference TRBV19 and TRBJ1-2, is DGGITQSPKYLFRKEGQNVTLSCEQNLNHDAMYWYRQDPGQGLRLIYYSQIVNDFQKGDIAEGYSVSREKKESFPLTVTSAQKNPTAFYLCASSRTTNEDYGYTFGSGTRLTVV.

The genes are TRBV9 and TRBJ1-3, with D hard to call. Germline V gene sequence: CDR1 SGDLS, CDR2 YYNGEE. Trimming left V 3 bases short and J 11 bases short, with 18 bases between. This CDR3 is built from 14 residues. CDR3 residues: CASSARARASPIYF. For the CDR3, the DNA is TGTGCCAGCAGCGCCCGCGCACGGGCCTCTCCCATATATTTT.

This sequence joins TRBV7-2 and TRBJ2-1; TRBD2 agrees at 8 bases. The CDR3 extends over 17 amino acids. Germline V gives CDR1 SGHTA, CDR2 FQGNSA. Trimming took 2 bases from V and 4 from J; bases not matched to a gene: 10. CDR3 nucleotide sequence: TGTGCCAGCAGCTTATTAAGTATCGGGACTAGTTACAATGAGCAGTTCTTC. It codes for CASSLLSIGTSYNEQFF. Full variable domain (remainder filled in from reference TRBV7-2 and TRBJ2-1): GAGVSQSPSNKVTEKGKDVELRCDPISGHTALYWYRQSLGQGLEFLIYFQGNSAPDKSGLPSDRFSAERTGGSVSTLTIQRTQQEDSAVYLCASSLLSIGTSYNEQFFGPGTRLTVL.

The chain is built from TRBV5-1 and TRBJ2-5; 9 positions agree with TRBD2. The V gene end was trimmed by 2 bases and the J gene end by 1 base; junction bases not matched to a gene: 9. The CDR3 length is 17 residues. The germline gives CDR1 SGHRS, CDR2 YFSETQ. As DNA, the CDR3 is TGCGCCAGCAGCTTACGGACTAGCGCCAACCCCCAAGAGACCCAGTACTTC. Its translation is CASSLRTSANPQETQYF.

This chain links TRBV30 with TRBJ2-2; D perhaps matches TRBD2 (6 bases). The germline V gene has CDR1 GTSNPN and CDR2 SVGIG (reference sequence). V lost 2 bases to trimming and J lost 1 base, with 14 bases between them. This CDR3 is built from 16 residues. Written as DNA, the CDR3 is TGTGCCTGGAGTACACTAGCCCTCCAGAACACCGGGGAGCTGTTTTTT. Amino acids: CAWSTLALQNTGELFF.

The gene calls are TRBV27 and TRBJ2-1, with D uncertain. Trimming removed 4 bases at V and 2 bases at J, with 15 bases between. This CDR3 is built from 16 residues. Germline V gene lookup returns CDR1 MNHEY and CDR2 SMNVEV (reference sequence). CDR3 in amino acids: CASSSGTSGTYNEQFF. CDR3 coding DNA: TGTGCCAGCAGTTCCGGAACGTCGGGCACCTACAATGAGCAGTTCTTC.

The rearrangement links TRBV5-5 to TRBJ1-2, with 10 positions matching TRBD1. V dropped 3 bases and J dropped 7; count of bases not matched to a gene: 6. The germline V gene has CDR1 SGHKS and CDR2 YYEKEE (reference sequence). The CDR3 contains 14 residues. The CDR3 nucleotides read TGTGCCAGCAGCTGGACAGGGGGGACAGCTGGCTACACCTTC. This translates into CASSWTGGTAGYTF.

This clone was seen once. The chain combines TRBV2 with TRBJ2-3, with D possibly matching TRBD1 (6 bases). CDR1 is SNHLY and CDR2 is FYNNEI in the germline V gene. Trimming took 4 bases from V and 1 from J, leaving 12 bases between them. The CDR3 runs 15 residues. In DNA form, the CDR3 reads TGTGCCAGCAGTGTCGGGGACACTCGCACAGATACGCAGTATTTT. Its translation: CASSVGDTRTDTQYF.